The rows below give T cell receptor beta chains drawn from one sample of a study of regulatory T cells in long-lasting Graves disease. TCRdb re-analysed the multiplex PCR reads in MiXCR, keeping a single row per CDR3 protein. The sample includes fewer than 350,000 distinct CDR3 sequences, under 20% of them seen just once. This sample comprised peripheral blood mononuclear cells (PBMCs), obtained at new diagnosis, from a patient treated with antithyroid drugs. The receptors shown here come from a female donor with Graves disease. The CDR3 runs from the conserved cysteine through the conserved F or W. Clone size, where shown, is once, few, many, or a class for clones that have expanded.

V gene | clone size | CDR3 protein
TRBV11-3 | many | CASSTTGLGELFF
TRBV5-4 | few | CASSYQIHRIGLGYTF
TRBV19 | - | CASKQGKDAGELFF
TRBV29-1 | - | CSVEVAAGTGGGNTIYF
TRBV11-2 | many | CASSLEWGGQIDNEQFF
TRBV6-2/TRBV6-3 | many | CATRPYRGKGTDTQYF
TRBV3-1 | few | CASSQEIGTGRKNIQYF
TRBV27 | many | CASSFRTGLAGALSYNEQFF
TRBV7-8 | many | CASRGVRVDNEQFF
TRBV29-1 | many | CSVADREIFHF
TRBV6-9 | few | CASSYSRTGYYEQYF
TRBV12-5 | - | CASGQEGLGGEQYF
TRBV9 | many | CASSATTGTSGEETQYF
TRBV27 | many | CASSTATDTGELFF
TRBV20-1 | many | CSAYRTSGRAVDPDTQYF
TRBV6-2/TRBV6-3 | - | CASSYKGIEAFF
TRBV5-1 | few | CASSSEGLAGGYGQETQYF
TRBV28 | many | CASYAGGFYGYTF
TRBV19 | many | CASSAQGGRDNEQFF
TRBV24-1 | many | CATSGKPGYDSSYNEQFF
TRBV18 | - | CASSPSRHQPQHF
TRBV5-1 | - | CASSPPAGGIYEQYF
TRBV2 | many | CASSWAGAYEQYF
TRBV2 | many | CASSPKRESYEQYF
TRBV27 | - | CASSFLGLATDTQYF
TRBV2 | many | CARIAGATFF
TRBV11-2 | many | CASSLDRPGLGLGSSYNEQFF
TRBV11-2 | many | CASIGGGAGTYTYNEQFF
TRBV11-2 | many | CASTPRPITGELFF
TRBV27 | once | CASTHPGSYEQYF
TRBV29-1 | many | CSVEPPGGGGGETQYF
TRBV20-1 | many | CSANPAGAGGPWPQYF
TRBV9 | - | CASSVAYENIQYF
TRBV15 | many | CATGARTDTQYF
TRBV19 | few | CASSNIGGWSSYEQYF
TRBV6-1 | once | CASRGYGTGGNQPQHF
TRBV24-1 | many | CATSDSVDRGRTDTQYF
TRBV6-5 | many | CASSYYAGEIYEQYF
TRBV7-8 | many | CASSLGLSGIAGANVLTF
TRBV9 | - | CASSGGGGGANVLTF
TRBV10-3 | many | CAIRSGGGSTDTQYF
TRBV19 | few | CASSLKQGLSYEQYF
TRBV12-3/TRBV12-4 | - | CASSLLSGTSGRNEQFF
TRBV4-1 | few | CASSQGTLAPEQFF
TRBV4-2 | - | CASSFEAAGAVYEQYF
TRBV7-9 | few | CASSLEGGASTEAFF
TRBV2 | many | CASSEGGSRNNEQFF